This record looks at one T cell receptor beta chain sequence and its context. The antigen is not known. This sample was included in a study of cytomegalovirus exposure and HLA in healthy donors. The study's findings and limits: Most TCR sequences showed up rarely, but some public TCRs showed up in many donors. CMV serostatus alone was available as immune exposure information.

This CDR3 comprises 15 residues. Looked up from germline, CDR1 is SQVTM and CDR2 is ANQGSEA. Both 60 Vbeta primers and 13 Jbeta primers went into the PCR. Profiled with immunoSEQ multiplex PCR; TCRdb holds only in-frame clones, not every one. Found here are 150,000 to 200,000 clones, roughly 81% of them singletons; the top ten hold roughly 5%. The V call is TRBV29-1, the J call TRBJ2-5, with 9 bases aligning to TRBD2. The DNA matches TRBJ2-7 better at its end, which makes the J call doubtful. The sequencing sample was made of PBMCs. This TCR derives from a woman under 30 in good health and CMV-seropositive. CDR3 region: CSVEFGGAGGYEQYF. The CDR3 DNA sequence: TGCAGCGTTGAATTTGGCGGAGCGGGGGGCTACGAGCAGTACTTC.